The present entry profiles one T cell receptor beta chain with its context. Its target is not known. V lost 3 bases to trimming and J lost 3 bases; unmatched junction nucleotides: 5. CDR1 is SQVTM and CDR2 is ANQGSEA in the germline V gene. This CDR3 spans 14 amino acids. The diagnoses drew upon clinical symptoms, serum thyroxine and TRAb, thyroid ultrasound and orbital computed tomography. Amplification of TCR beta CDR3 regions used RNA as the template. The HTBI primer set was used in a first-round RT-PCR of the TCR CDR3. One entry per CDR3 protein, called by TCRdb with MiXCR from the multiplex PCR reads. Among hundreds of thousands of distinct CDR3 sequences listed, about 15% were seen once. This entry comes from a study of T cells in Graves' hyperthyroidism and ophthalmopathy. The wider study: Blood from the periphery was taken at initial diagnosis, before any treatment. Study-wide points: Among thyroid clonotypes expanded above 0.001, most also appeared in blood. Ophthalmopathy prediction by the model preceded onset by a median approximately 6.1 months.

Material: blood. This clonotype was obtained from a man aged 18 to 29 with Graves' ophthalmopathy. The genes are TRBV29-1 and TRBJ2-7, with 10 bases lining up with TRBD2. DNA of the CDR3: TGCAGCGTTGACGGACTAGCGGACCGCTACGAGCAGTACTTC. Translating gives CSVDGLADRYEQYF.